This record covers a single T cell receptor beta chain. The data derive from a study of sequential checkpoint blockade in melanoma. Study in general: Patients were randomized 1:1 to nivolumab-then-ipilimumab or ipilimumab-then-nivolumab first-line.

Only in-frame clones appear in the TCRdb table, and some are missing; sequencing was by immunoSEQ multiplex PCR. The repertoire has approximately 31,000 clones, 80% to 90% of them found once; the top ten carry around a fifth. The germline V and J ends were trimmed by 1 base and 5 bases, with 20 bases remaining between them. The V gene's germline CDR1 is SGHVS and CDR2 FQNEAQ. CDR3 length: 18 residues. Treatment: randomized to nivolumab then ipilimumab (arm A) or the reverse (arm B). From thawed PBMCs, live CD3+CD8+ cells negative for CD19 and CD56 were sorted. The receptor was isolated from a human donor with melanoma. The starting material was CD8+ T cells sorted from blood (inferred from file names), obtained from a patient given nivolumab and ipilimumab in sequence. This chain links TRBV7-8 with TRBJ2-2, with TRBD2 as a possible D gene (5 bases). CDR3 DNA: TGTGCCAGCAGCTTAGTAATGGTGGGGAGTGCTCTAACCGGGGAGCTGTTTTTT. It translates to CASSLVMVGSALTGELFF.